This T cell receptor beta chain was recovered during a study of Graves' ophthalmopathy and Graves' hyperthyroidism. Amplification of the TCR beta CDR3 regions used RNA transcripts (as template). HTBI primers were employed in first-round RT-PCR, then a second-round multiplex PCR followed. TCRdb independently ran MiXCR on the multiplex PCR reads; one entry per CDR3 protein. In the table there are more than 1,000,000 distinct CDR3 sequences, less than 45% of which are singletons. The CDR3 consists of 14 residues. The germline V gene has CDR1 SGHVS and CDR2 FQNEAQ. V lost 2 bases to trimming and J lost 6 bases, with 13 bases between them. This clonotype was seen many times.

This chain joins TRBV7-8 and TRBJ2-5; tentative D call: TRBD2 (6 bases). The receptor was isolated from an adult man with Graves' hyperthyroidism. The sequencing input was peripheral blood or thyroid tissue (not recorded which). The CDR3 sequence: CASSLTLAEKTQYF. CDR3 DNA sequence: TGTGCCAGCAGCTTAACACTAGCTGAGAAGACCCAGTACTTC.